This T cell receptor (beta chain) emerged from a study of CD8 T cells in Susac syndrome. Study observations and caveats: Expansion of Susac CD8+ clones peaked in TEMRA cells and in active patients.

About this clonotype: What it binds is not known.

The ends were cut back, 1 base at V and 4 bases at J, with 11 bases in the middle. Looked up from germline, CDR1 is LGHDT and CDR2 is YNNKEL (reference sequence). This CDR3 is built from 14 residues. RNA in amounts of roughly 0.5 to 1 ug was reverse transcribed with random hexamers. MiXCR was run by TCRdb on the immunoSEQ multiplex PCR reads, yielding one entry per CDR3 protein. The sample consists of approximately 100,000 distinct CDR3 sequences, approximately 94% of them appearing once. Sequenced input: CD8+ T cells from PBMCs. The rearrangement links TRBV3-1 to TRBJ2-7, with D perhaps matching TRBD2 (6 bases). This sequence originates from a human donor with Susac syndrome. The CDR3 coding sequence is TGTGCCAGCAGCCAAGCCGACCGGGAGTACGAGCAGTACTTC. Its protein is CASSQADREYEQYF.